This passage covers 5 T cell receptor beta chains from one sample sequenced in a study of T cells in Graves' hyperthyroidism and ophthalmopathy. RNA transcripts provided the source from which TCR beta CDR3 regions were amplified. The HTBI primer set served for first-round RT-PCR of the TCR CDR3. One entry per CDR3 protein, called by TCRdb with MiXCR from the multiplex PCR reads. The sample shows approximately 740,000 distinct CDR3 sequences, 12% to 15% of them seen only once. The sample comprised blood. These receptors all stem from a young woman with Graves' hyperthyroidism.

This chain uses TRBV4-3 with TRBJ2-1, with D possibly matching TRBD1 (6 bases). CDR3 length: 14 residues. Germline values: CDR1 LGHNA, CDR2 YSLEER. Trimming left V 4 bases short and J 3 bases short, with 10 bases between. In DNA form, the CDR3 reads TGCGCCAGCAGCCCGGGACATTACTACAATGAGCAGTTCTTC. It codes for CASSPGHYYNEQFF.

As for this clonotype: This sequence may be a read error, since a much larger clone differs from it by one base. The chain is built from TRBV15 and TRBJ2-1, with TRBD2 matching over 8 bases. The V gene's germline CDR1 is LNHNV and CDR2 YYDKDF (reference sequence). This CDR3 spans 18 amino acids. J gave up 13 bases and V 0 bases, and 20 bases lay outside the gene matches. In nucleotides, the CDR3 is TGTGCCACCAGCAGAGATGAGTTTCTCGCGGGGGGACCGGGGACCCAGTTCTTC. Amino acid sequence: CATSRDEFLAGGPGTQFF.

This clonotype was detected a few times. The chain joins TRBV4-1 to TRBJ2-7; TRBD1 is a possible D gene (6 bases). This CDR3 contains 16 residues. Germline V gene sequence: CDR1 MGHRA, CDR2 YSYEKL. The germline V and J ends were trimmed by 1 base and 3 bases, with 16 bases remaining between them. The chain's CDR3 is CASSQGPGTRDYEQYF. DNA for the CDR3: TGCGCCAGCAGCCAAGGGCCGGGGACACGAGACTACGAGCAGTACTTC.

V and J are TRBV29-1 and TRBJ1-2; D remains unclear. Germline CDR1 SQVTM, CDR2 ANQGSEA. V dropped 4 bases and J dropped 3 bases, with 6 bases sitting between them. The CDR3 covers 11 residues. The CDR3 nucleotides are TGCAGCGTTGGGGCCGACTATGGCTACACCTTC. It is translated as CSVGADYGYTF.

About this clonotype itself: One base away lies a much larger clone, so this may be a sequencing read error. The chain carries TRBV4-1 and TRBJ2-3, with 15 bases fitting TRBD2. Trimming at V came to 5 bases and at J to 0 bases, leaving 12 bases not matched to a gene. This CDR3 spans 20 amino acids. Germline V gives CDR1 MGHRA, CDR2 YSYEKL. CDR3 nucleotides: TGCGCCAGCAGCAAAGGAGACCCCGGGACTAGCGGGGGGAGCACAGATACGCAGTATTTT. Translating gives CASSKGDPGTSGGSTDTQYF.